Listed below are T cell receptor beta chains from one sample, sequenced in a study of blood T cell repertoires in COVID-19. Sequencing used immunoSEQ multiplex PCR; TCRdb keeps in-frame clones, though not all of them. Of around 150,000 clones detected, 88% appear once; the ten largest clones hold less than 8.5%. The sample taken for sequencing was PBMCs or T cells enriched from blood (not recorded which). The receptors here all came from a woman aged 50 to 60 who had recovered from COVID-19. CDR3s include the opening cysteine and the closing phenylalanine or tryptophan. A D gene is named only where the DNA matches it firmly. The size field is filled for only some rows; it gives once, few, many or a size class.

j_call,clone_size,d_call,v_call,cdr3_aa,cdr3_nt
TRBJ1-1,.,TRBD1,TRBV11-1,CASRYRQGSTEAFF,TGTGCCAGCAGATACAGACAGGGAAGCACTGAAGCTTTCTTT
TRBJ2-7,.,.,TRBV27,CASSRTGLSSYEQYF,TGTGCCAGCAGTCGCACAGGGTTGAGCTCGTACGAGCAGTACTTC
TRBJ1-6,few,TRBD1,TRBV29-1,CSVRDSGNSPLHF,TGCAGCGTTCGGGACAGTGGAAATTCACCCCTCCACTTT
TRBJ1-3,.,.,TRBV7-2,CASSLVEITNSGNTIYF,TGTGCCAGCAGCTTAGTGGAGATCACGAACTCTGGAAACACCATATATTTT
TRBJ2-3,.,TRBD1,TRBV5-6,CASSLGQGRTDTQYF,TGTGCCAGCAGCCTCGGACAGGGGCGCACAGATACGCAGTATTTT
TRBJ2-3,.,.,TRBV29-1,CSACSGHYTDTQYF,TGCAGCGCCTGTTCGGGACACTACACAGATACGCAGTATTTT
TRBJ1-1,.,.,TRBV6-5,CAANGGLSEAFF,TGTGCCGCCAACGGGGGACTGAGTGAAGCTTTCTTT
TRBJ1-2,.,.,TRBV7-2,CASSILLRGEGYTF,TGTGCCAGCAGCATACTTCTCCGGGGAGAAGGCTACACCTTC
TRBJ1-1,.,.,TRBV5-1,CASSLLQGVDTEAFF,TGCGCCAGCAGCTTGCTACAGGGTGTAGACACTGAAGCTTTCTTT
TRBJ2-3,.,.,TRBV14,CASSTRGQGNTQYF,TGTGCCAGCAGCACACGGGGACAAGGGAATACGCAGTATTTT
TRBJ1-6,.,.,TRBV7-2,CASSLGQVYSPLHF,TGTGCCAGCAGCTTAGGACAAGTATATTCACCCCTCCACTTT
TRBJ1-1,once,.,TRBV5-1,CASSLDSLEAFF,TGCGCCAGCAGCCTGGACAGTTTGGAAGCTTTCTTT
TRBJ2-2,.,.,TRBV5-1,CASSLGIQAGELFF,TGCGCCAGCAGCTTGGGGATACAGGCCGGGGAGCTGTTTTTT
TRBJ1-2,.,TRBD1,TRBV7-9,CASSLGQGTSYTF,TGTGCCAGCAGCTTAGGACAGGGAACGAGCTACACCTTC
TRBJ2-5,.,TRBD1,TRBV5-4,CASSVDRGGHETQYF,TGTGCCAGCAGCGTGGACAGGGGAGGTCACGAGACCCAGTACTTC
TRBJ1-5,.,.,TRBV24-1,CATSDLGVNQPQHF,TGTGCCACCAGTGATTTGGGAGTCAATCAGCCCCAGCATTTT
TRBJ2-3,.,TRBD2,TRBV7-2,CASSPGGRGDFTDTQYF,TGTGCCAGCAGCCCAGGTGGGCGGGGGGACTTCACAGATACGCAGTATTTT
TRBJ1-5,.,TRBD1,TRBV6-5,CASRLGQASNQPQHF,TGTGCCAGCAGGTTGGGACAGGCTAGCAATCAGCCCCAGCATTTT
TRBJ2-7,.,TRBD1,TRBV28,CASSSGQGASFYEQYF,TGTGCCAGCAGCTCGGGACAGGGGGCCTCTTTCTACGAGCAGTACTTC
TRBJ1-2,few,TRBD1,TRBV12-3/TRBV12-4,CASGQQGGHGYTF,TGTGCCAGCGGGCAACAGGGGGGTCATGGCTACACCTTC